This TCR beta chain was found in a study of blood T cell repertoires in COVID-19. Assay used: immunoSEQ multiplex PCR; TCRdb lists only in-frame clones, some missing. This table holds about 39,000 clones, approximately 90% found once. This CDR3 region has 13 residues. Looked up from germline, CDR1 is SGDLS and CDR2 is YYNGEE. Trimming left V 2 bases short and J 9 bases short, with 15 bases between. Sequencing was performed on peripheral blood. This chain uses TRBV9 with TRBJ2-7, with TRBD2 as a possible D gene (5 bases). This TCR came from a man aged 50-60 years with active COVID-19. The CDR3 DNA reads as TGTGCCAGCAGCGTCGACCACACCGGAGGGCAGTACTTC. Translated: CASSVDHTGGQYF.